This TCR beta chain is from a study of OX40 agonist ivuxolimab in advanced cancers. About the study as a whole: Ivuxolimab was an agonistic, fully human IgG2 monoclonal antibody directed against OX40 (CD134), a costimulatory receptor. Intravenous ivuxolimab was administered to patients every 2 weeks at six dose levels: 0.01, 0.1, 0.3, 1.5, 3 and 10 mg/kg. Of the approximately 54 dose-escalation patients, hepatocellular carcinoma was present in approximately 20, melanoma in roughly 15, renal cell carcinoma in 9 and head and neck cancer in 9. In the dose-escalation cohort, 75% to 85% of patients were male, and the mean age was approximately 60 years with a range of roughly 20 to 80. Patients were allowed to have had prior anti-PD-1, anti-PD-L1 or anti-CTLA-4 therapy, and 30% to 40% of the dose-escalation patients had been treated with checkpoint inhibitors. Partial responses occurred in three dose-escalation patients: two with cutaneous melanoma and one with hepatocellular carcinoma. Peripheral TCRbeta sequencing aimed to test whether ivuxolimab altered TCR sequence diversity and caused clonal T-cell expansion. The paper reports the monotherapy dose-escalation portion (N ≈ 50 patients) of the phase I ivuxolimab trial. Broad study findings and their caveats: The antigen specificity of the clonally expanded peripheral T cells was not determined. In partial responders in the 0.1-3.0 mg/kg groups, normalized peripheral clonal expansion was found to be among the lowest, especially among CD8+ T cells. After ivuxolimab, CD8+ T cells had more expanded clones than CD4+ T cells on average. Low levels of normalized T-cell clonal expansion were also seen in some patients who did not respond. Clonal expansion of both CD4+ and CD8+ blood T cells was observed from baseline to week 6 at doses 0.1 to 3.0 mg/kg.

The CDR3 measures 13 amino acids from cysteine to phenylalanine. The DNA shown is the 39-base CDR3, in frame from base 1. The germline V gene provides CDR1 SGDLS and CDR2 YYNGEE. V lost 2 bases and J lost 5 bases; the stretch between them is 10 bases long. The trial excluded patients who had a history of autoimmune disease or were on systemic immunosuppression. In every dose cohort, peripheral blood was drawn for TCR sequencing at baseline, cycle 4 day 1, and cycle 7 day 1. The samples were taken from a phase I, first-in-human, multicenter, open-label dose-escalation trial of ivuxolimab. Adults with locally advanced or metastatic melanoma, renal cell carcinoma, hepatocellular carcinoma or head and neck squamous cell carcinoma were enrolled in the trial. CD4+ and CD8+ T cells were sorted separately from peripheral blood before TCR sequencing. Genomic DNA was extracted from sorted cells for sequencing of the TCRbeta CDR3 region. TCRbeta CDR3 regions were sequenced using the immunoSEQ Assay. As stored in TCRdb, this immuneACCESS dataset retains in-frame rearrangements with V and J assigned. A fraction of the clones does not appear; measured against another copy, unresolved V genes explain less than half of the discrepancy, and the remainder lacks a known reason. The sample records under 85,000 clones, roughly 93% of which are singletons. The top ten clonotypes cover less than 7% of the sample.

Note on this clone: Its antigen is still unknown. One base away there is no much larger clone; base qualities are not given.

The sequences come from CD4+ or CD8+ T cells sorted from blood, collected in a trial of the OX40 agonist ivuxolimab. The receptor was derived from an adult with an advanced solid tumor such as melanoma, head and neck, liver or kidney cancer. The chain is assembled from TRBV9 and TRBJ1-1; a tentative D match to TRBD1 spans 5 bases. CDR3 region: CASSVRGWTEAFF. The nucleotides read TGTGCCAGCAGCGTTAGGGGCTGGACTGAAGCTTTCTTT. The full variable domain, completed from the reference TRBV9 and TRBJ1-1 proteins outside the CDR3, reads DSGVTQTPKHLITATGQRVTLRCSPRSGDLSVYWYQQSLDQGLQFLIQYYNGEERAKGNILERFSAQQFPDLHSELNLSSLELGDSALYFCASSVRGWTEAFFGQGTRLTVV.